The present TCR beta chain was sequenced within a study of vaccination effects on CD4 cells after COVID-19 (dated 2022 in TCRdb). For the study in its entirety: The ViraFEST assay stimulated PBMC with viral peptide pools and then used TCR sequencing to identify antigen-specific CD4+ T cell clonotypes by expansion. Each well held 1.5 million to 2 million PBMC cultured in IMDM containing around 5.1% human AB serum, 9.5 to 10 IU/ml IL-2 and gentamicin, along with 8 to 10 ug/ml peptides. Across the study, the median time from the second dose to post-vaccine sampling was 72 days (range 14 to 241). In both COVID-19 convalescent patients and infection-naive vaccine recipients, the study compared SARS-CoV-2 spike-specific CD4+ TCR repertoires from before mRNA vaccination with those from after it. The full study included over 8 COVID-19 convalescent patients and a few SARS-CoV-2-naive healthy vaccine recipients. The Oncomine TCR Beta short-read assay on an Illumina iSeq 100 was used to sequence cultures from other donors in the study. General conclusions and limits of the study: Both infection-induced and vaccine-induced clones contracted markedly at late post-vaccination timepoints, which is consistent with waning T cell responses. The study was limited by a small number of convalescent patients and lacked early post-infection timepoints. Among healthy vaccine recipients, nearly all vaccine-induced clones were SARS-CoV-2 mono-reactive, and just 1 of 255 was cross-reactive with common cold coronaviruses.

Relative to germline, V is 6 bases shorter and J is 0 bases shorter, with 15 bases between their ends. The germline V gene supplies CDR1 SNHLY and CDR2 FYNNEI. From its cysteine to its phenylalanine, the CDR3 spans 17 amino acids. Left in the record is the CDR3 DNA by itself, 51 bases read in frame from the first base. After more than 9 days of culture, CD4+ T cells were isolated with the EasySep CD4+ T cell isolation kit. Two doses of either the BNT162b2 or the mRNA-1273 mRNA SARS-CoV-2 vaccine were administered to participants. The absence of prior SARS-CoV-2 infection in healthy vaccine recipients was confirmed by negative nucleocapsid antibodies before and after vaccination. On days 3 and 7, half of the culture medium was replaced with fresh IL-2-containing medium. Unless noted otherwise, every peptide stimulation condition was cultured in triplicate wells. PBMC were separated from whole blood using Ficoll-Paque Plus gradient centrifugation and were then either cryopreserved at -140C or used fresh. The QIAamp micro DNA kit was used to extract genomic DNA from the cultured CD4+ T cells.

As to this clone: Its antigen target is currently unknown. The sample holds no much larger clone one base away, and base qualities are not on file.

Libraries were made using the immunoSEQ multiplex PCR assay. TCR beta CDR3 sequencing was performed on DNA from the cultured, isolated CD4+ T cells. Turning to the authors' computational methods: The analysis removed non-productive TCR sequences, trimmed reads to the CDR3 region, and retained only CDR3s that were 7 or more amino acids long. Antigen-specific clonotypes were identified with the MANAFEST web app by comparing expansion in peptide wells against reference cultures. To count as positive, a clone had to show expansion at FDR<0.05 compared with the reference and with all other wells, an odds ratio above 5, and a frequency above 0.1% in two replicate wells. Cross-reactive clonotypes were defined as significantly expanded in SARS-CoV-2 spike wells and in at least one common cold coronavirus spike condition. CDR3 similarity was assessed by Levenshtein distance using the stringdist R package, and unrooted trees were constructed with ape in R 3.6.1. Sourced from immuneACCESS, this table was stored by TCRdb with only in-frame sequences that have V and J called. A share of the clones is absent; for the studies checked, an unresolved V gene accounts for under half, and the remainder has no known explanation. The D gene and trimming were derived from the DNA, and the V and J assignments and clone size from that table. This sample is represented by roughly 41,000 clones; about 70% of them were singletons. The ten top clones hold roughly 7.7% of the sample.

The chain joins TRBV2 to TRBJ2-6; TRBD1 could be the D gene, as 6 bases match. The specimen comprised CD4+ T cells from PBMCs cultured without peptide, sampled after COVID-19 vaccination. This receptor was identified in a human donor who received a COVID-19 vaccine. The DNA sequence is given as TGTGCCAGCAGGTCGGGGACATTGAGCTCTGGGGCCAACGTCCTGACTTTC. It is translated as CASRSGTLSSGANVLTF.